One and the same sample provided the 16 T cell receptor beta chains below, sequenced in a study of Graves' ophthalmopathy and Graves' hyperthyroidism. RNA transcripts yielded amplified TCR beta CDR3 regions. The workflow started with a first-round RT-PCR run with HTBI primers and then moved on to a second-round multiplex PCR. MiXCR was run by TCRdb on the multiplex PCR reads, yielding one entry per CDR3 protein. This sample yields 170,000 or so distinct CDR3 sequences, of which over 35% are seen a single time; about 6% belongs to the top ten. The source material was peripheral blood. Receptor source: a woman aged 40 to 49 with Graves' ophthalmopathy.

There are many counts of this clonotype. V and J are TRBV19 and TRBJ1-1; the D is unclear. CDR3 length: 14 residues. Germline CDR1 LNHDA, CDR2 SQIVND (reference sequence). Deletions cut 2 bases from V and 0 bases from J, with 7 bases between. The chain's CDR3 is CASSINNLNTEAFF. The CDR3 DNA follows: TGTGCCAGTAGTATAAACAATCTGAACACTGAAGCTTTCTTT.

The V call is TRBV12-3 or TRBV12-4, the J call TRBJ1-2; D perhaps matches TRBD1 (5 bases). Trimming stripped 2 bases from V and 8 bases from J, with 12 bases between. The length of the CDR3 is 13 residues. CDR3 in amino acids: CASSLRAGQGYTF. In nucleotides, the CDR3 is TGTGCCAGCAGTTTACGGGCAGGACAAGGCTACACCTTC.

CDR3 in DNA: TGTGCCAGCAGTGGGGGACTAGCGGGACCCCAAGAGACCCAGTACTTC. It is translated as CASSGGLAGPQETQYF. The chain recombines TRBV2 with TRBJ2-5; 13 bases fit TRBD2. V dropped 4 bases and J dropped 1; count of bases not matched to a gene: 3. The V gene's germline CDR1 is SNHLY and CDR2 FYNNEI. CDR3 size: 16 residues.

Many counts were recorded for this clonotype. V and J are TRBV19 and TRBJ2-2, with 15 bases aligning to TRBD2. CDR1 is LNHDA, CDR2 SQIVND, per germline (reference sequence). Germline trimming cut 9 bases from V and 5 bases from J; bases unmatched to any gene: 4. This CDR3 has 15 residues. CDR3 sequence (DNA): TGTGCCAGCGGAGGACTAGCGGGAGGGACCGGGGAGCTGTTTTTT. Residues: CASGGLAGGTGELFF.

The gene calls are TRBV12-3 or TRBV12-4 and TRBJ2-5; TRBD2 agrees at 12 bases. J gave up 7 bases and V 2 bases, and 8 bases lay outside the gene matches. There are 16 residues in the CDR3. This chain's CDR3 is CASSLPRTSGIVTQYF. DNA of the CDR3: TGTGCCAGCAGTTTACCGAGGACTAGCGGGATTGTGACCCAGTACTTC.

This clonotype was picked up many times. The CDR3: CASSPPGRPYEQYF. Written as DNA, the CDR3 is TGTGCCAGCTCACCACCGGGCAGGCCCTACGAGCAGTACTTC. The chain is built from TRBV18 and TRBJ2-7; D is unresolved. CDR3 length equals 14 residues. Per germline, CDR1 KGHSH and CDR2 LQKENI. Deletions cut 0 bases from V and 2 bases from J, with 8 bases between. Combining the CDR3 with reference TRBV18 and TRBJ2-7 gives the whole variable domain NAGVMQNPRHLVRRRGQEARLRCSPMKGHSHVYWYRQLPEEGLKFMVYLQKENIIDESGMPKERFSAEFPKEGPSILRIQQVVRGDSAAYFCASSPPGRPYEQYFGPGTRLTVT.

The chain recombines TRBV12-3 or TRBV12-4 with TRBJ1-2, with 7 bases matching TRBD1. Unmatched junction bases numbered 6, after V lost 4 bases and J lost 4 bases. This CDR3 comprises 14 residues. The CDR3 is CASSYINRGYGYTF. Here the CDR3 DNA reads TGTGCCAGCAGTTACATAAACAGGGGCTATGGCTACACCTTC.

This clonotype was observed many times. The chain joins TRBV28 to TRBJ2-7, with 11 bases that match TRBD2. From germline, CDR1 is MDHEN and CDR2 SYDVKM. The CDR3 contains 17 residues. J was trimmed by 6 bases and V by 4 bases; bases with no gene match: 14. In DNA form, the CDR3 reads TGTGCCAGCAGTTCCCGTCGGGATAGCGGGAGGGCCTTCGAGCAGTACTTC. This translates into CASSSRRDSGRAFEQYF.

The sample holds many counts of this clonotype. V and J are TRBV4-1 and TRBJ1-2; the D is unclear. The germline V and J ends were trimmed by 4 bases and 2 bases, with 11 bases remaining between them. Germline loops: CDR1 MGHRA, CDR2 YSYEKL. The CDR3 runs 14 residues. The CDR3 sequence: CASSLSPGNYGYTF. DNA of the CDR3: TGCGCCAGCAGCCTCTCCCCAGGAAACTATGGCTACACCTTC.

The chain uses TRBV12-5 and TRBJ2-7; weak D call: TRBD1 (5 bases). The germline CDR1 and CDR2 sequences are LGHNT and FRNRAP. The CDR3 contains 16 residues. Trimming stripped 1 base from V and 5 bases from J, with 18 bases between. CDR3 sequence reads: CASGLGQGGVQDEQYF. The CDR3 nucleotides are TGTGCTAGTGGTTTGGGGCAGGGTGGCGTCCAGGACGAGCAGTACTTC.

This clonotype was seen ten or more times. The V call is TRBV20-1, the J call TRBJ2-2; D unclear. This CDR3 is built from 13 residues. Germline CDR1 is DFQATT and CDR2 is SNEGSKA (reference sequence). Trimming shortened V by 1 base and J by 2 bases, and 5 bases separated the two germline ends. CDR3 in DNA: TGCAGTGCTAGAGTAACAAACACCGGGGAGCTGTTTTTT. Residues: CSARVTNTGELFF.

This clonotype has ten or more counts. V usage is TRBV6-1 and J usage is TRBJ2-5; the D gene could be TRBD1 or TRBD2 (5 bases each). Germline V lookup: CDR1 MNHNS, CDR2 SASEGT. This CDR3 comprises 13 residues. V was clipped by 6 bases and J by 4 bases, with 12 bases between them. The CDR3: CASSRDQGETQYF. For the CDR3, the DNA is TGTGCCAGCAGCCGGGACCAGGGAGAGACCCAGTACTTC.

There are many counts of this clonotype. This chain uses TRBV6-5 with TRBJ2-5; 8 bases map to TRBD1. V shed 1 base and J 2 bases; nucleotides not matched to a gene: 0. The length of the CDR3 is 14 residues. CDR1 is MNHEY and CDR2 is SVGAGI in the germline V gene. The CDR3: CASSYYRGQETQYF. The CDR3 DNA reads as TGTGCCAGCAGTTACTACAGGGGGCAAGAGACCCAGTACTTC.

This clonotype was detected many times. This chain joins TRBV27 and TRBJ1-2; 7 positions agree with TRBD1. Germline CDR1 is MNHEY and CDR2 is SMNVEV (reference sequence). With V trimmed by 3 bases and J by 0 bases, 7 bases remained unmatched. This CDR3 spans 16 amino acids. CDR3 DNA sequence: TGTGCCAGCAGTTTTCTGCCCGGGACAGCTAACTATGGCTACACCTTC. Encoded protein: CASSFLPGTANYGYTF.

This clonotype was counted ten times or more. CDR3 sequence (DNA): TGTGCCAGCAGGGGACTAGCTGGCGGCGGGGAGCTGTTTTTT. This gives the protein CASRGLAGGGELFF. The chain has TRBV6-2 or TRBV6-3 and TRBJ2-2; 9 positions agree with TRBD2. Germline CDR1 MNHEY, CDR2 SVGEGT. V shed 6 bases, J shed 7 bases, and the junction held 6 bases outside the gene matches. This CDR3 contains 14 residues.

The genes are TRBV4-1 and TRBJ2-7; the D call may be TRBD1 or TRBD2 (5 bases each). CDR1 and CDR2 from the germline V gene are MGHRA and YSYEKL. The CDR3 contains 15 residues. V lost 1 base, J lost 2 bases, and 12 bases lay in between. The CDR3 coding sequence is TGCGCCAGCAGCCAAGTGGCCCGGGACGCCTACGAGCAGTACTTC. Amino acids: CASSQVARDAYEQYF.